This T cell receptor (beta chain) is drawn from a study of CD8+CD57+ T cells in acquired aplastic anemia. In the study overall: When averaged, DNA from sorted CD4+ and CD8+ cells came to 3 to 4 ug. Study observations and caveats: Researchers report that fewer than 30 CD8+ CDR3 sequences appeared in both patients and controls.

This clonotype has at least ten counts. Antigen: not known. The TCR beta profiling, which covered VDJ combination and CDR3 sequence, was carried out using genomic DNA as the template. TCRdb redid the calling of the reads with MiXCR, one entry per CDR3 protein. The sample holds over 150,000 distinct CDR3 sequences, roughly 48% seen once. The J segment lost 6 bases and the V segment lost 6 bases, leaving 6 bases of the junction unmatched. The V gene's germline CDR1 is SGHAT and CDR2 FQDESV (reference sequence). CDR3 length: 13 amino acids. Sequencing was done on patients that had shown CD8+CD57+ cell expansion by flow cytometry. All participating patients were living with severe acquired aplastic anemia. Prior therapy had not been administered to any patient at the time of blood sampling.

The source is a human donor with aplastic anemia. This chain uses TRBV11-1 with TRBJ1-2; the match to TRBD1 covers 8 bases. The sample was sorted CD4+, CD8+, or CD8+CD57+ T cells (not recorded which) from PBMCs. CDR3 nucleotides: TGTGCCAGCAGGCAGGGGGCAGGGGATGGCTACACCTTC. Translation: CASRQGAGDGYTF.